This T cell receptor beta chain was sequenced during a study of T cells in Graves' hyperthyroidism and ophthalmopathy. This clonotype showed up many times. The antigen is unknown. V trimming: 5 bases; J trimming: 3 bases; junction bases outside the gene matches: 4. The length of the CDR3 is 15 residues. CDR1 MGHDK and CDR2 SYGVNS come from the germline V gene. Study conclusions and caveats: Most clonotypes expanded in thyroid above 0.001 were likewise present in blood.

Regions amplified from RNA transcripts were the TCR beta CDR3 regions. A set of HTBI primers served as the primers for a first-round RT-PCR of the TCR CDR3. One entry per CDR3 protein, called by TCRdb with MiXCR from the multiplex PCR reads. The top ten hold 34% of the sample, which has around 300,000 distinct CDR3 sequences, roughly an eighth seen once. The J gene is TRBJ2-3, the V gene TRBV25-1; 11 bases align to TRBD2. Sequences were obtained from blood. The TCR was taken from a woman aged 40 to 55 with Graves' ophthalmopathy. The DNA of the CDR3 is TGTGCCAGCAGTAGACTAGCGGGGACAACAGATACGCAGTATTTT. It translates to CASSRLAGTTDTQYF.